This T cell receptor beta chain derives from a study of graft-versus-host responses after intestinal transplantation (dated by TCRdb to about 2021). For context, the study as a whole: The transplants that recipients received were multivisceral, liver-intestinal, or isolated intestinal. Every recipient was given anti-thymocyte globulin induction, followed by 2 to 3 years of maintenance tacrolimus and steroids. Bulk TCR-beta CDR3 sequencing was used to track graft-versus-host and host-versus-graft alloreactive T cell clones in the graft, circulation and bone marrow after intestinal transplantation. Alloreactive clones were identified by sequencing pre-transplant mixed lymphocyte reaction products and comparing them with unstimulated pre-transplant donor and recipient T cells. A cohort of about two dozen intestinal transplant recipients, including one retransplant, was enrolled, and a few patients lacking pretransplant specimens were excluded. A peak of at least 4% donor T cells among recipient peripheral blood mononuclear cells was the definition used for donor T cell macrochimerism. Samples from a few later patients were sequenced in-house on an Illumina MiSeq with MiXCR processing rather than by the commercial service.

The sample's time point, from its label and the paper: cells obtained before transplantation from donor or recipient. CD3+CD4+ and CD3+CD8+ populations were FACS-sorted from unstimulated pre-transplant donor and recipient cells taken from spleen or lymph nodes. Libraries were made using the immunoSEQ multiplex PCR assay. For most patients, genomic DNA was isolated with the Qiagen DNeasy Blood and Tissue Kit and shipped frozen to Adaptive Biotechnologies for TCR sequencing. High-throughput TCR-beta CDR3 sequencing of genomic DNA from most patients was performed by Adaptive Biotechnologies. As for the authors' bioinformatics: Adaptive's ImmunoSEQ software supplied the TCR sequencing data for 15 to 20 patients, while MiXCR and VDJtools were used to process a few other patients. CD4 versus CD8 sorting errors were corrected by removing sequences found in both subsets at a frequency ratio below 5:1. Because the origin of CDR3 nucleotide sequences shared between donor and recipient could not be assigned, those sequences were removed. Alloreactive clones required at least 2-fold expansion over unstimulated cells and minimum CFSE-low frequency of 0.002% (template counts) or 0.001% (read counts). Mappable clones were those detected in sequenced pre-transplant spleen, lymph node, or MLR CFSE-low populations of the donor or recipient. Cumulative frequency of alloreactive clones was calculated as a percentage of all sequences weighted by copy number. The clones in this table, taken by TCRdb from immuneACCESS, are in-frame only. Not every clone is retained; where verified, under half of the shortfall comes from an unresolved V gene, and the cause of the rest is unknown. The DNA gave D and trimming, while V, J and clone size come from that table. The sample profile shows roughly 100,000 clones; about nine tenths of them were found once. The ten largest clones take up over 0.055% of the sample.

What the authors observed across the whole study: In the allografts of patients with donor T cell macrochimerism, GvH to HvG T cell clonal ratios were high. Early after transplant, peak levels of circulating GvH clones were found to be associated with declines in HvG clones. Conclusions were limited by the relatively low number and heterogeneity of intestinal transplant patients. GvH clones were detected in recipient bone marrow, and some appeared earlier in ileal mucosa or blood, consistent with an intestinal mucosal origin.

Note on this clone: What this receptor recognizes is not known. No per-base quality is available; no much larger clone lies one base away.

CDR1 and CDR2 are read off the germline V gene (reference sequence) as LNHDA and SQIVND. V is trimmed back by 3 bases and J by 5 bases, and the junction contains 8 bases that no gene match accounts for. Measured from the cysteine to the phenylalanine, the CDR3 is 15 residues long. The CDR3 DNA has 45 bases and is translated from base 1. This receptor was obtained from a human donor who was the organ donor for an intestinal transplant. This chain joins TRBV19 to TRBJ1-2, and TRBD1 matches 8 of the central bases. Sequenced here: unstimulated CD8+ T cells sorted from spleen or lymph node cells, sampled before transplant. The CDR3 protein: CASSMGPGGSYGYTF. The nucleotide sequence is TGTGCCAGTAGTATGGGGCCAGGGGGCAGTTATGGCTACACCTTC. Where the CDR3 stops, the reference TRBV19 and TRBJ1-2 genes take over; the full variable domain is DGGITQSPKYLFRKEGQNVTLSCEQNLNHDAMYWYRQDPGQGLRLIYYSQIVNDFQKGDIAEGYSVSREKKESFPLTVTSAQKNPTAFYLCASSMGPGGSYGYTFGSGTRLTVV.